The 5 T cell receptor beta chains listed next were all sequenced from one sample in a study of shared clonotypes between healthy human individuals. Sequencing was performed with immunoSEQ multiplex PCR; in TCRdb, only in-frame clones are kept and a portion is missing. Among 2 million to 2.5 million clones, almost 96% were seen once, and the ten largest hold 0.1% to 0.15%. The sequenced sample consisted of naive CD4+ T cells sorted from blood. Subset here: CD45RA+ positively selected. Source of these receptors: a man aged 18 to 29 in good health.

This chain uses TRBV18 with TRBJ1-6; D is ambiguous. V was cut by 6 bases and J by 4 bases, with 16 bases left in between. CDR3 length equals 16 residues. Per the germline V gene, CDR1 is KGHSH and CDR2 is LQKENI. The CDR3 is CASSGQWELYNSPLHF. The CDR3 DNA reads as TGTGCCAGCTCCGGGCAGTGGGAGCTTTATAATTCACCCCTCCACTTT.

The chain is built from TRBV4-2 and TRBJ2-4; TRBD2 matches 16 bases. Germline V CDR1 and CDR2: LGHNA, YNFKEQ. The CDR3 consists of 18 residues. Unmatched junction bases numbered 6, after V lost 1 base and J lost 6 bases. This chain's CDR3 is CASSQVGTSGGAVNIQYF. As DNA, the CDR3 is TGTGCCAGCAGCCAAGTTGGGACTAGCGGGGGGGCTGTAAACATTCAGTACTTC.

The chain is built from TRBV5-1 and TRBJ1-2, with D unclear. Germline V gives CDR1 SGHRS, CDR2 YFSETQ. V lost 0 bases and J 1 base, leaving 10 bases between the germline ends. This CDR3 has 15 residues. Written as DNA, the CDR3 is TGCGCCAGCAGCTTGGTAGGAGGAAATAACTATGGCTACACCTTC. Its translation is CASSLVGGNNYGYTF.

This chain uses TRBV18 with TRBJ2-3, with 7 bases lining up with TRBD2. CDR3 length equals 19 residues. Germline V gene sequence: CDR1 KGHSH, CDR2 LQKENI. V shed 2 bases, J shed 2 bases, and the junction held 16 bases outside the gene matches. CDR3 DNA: TGTGCCAGCTCACCAAGGCTTCCGGGAGGAACATCACTCACAGATACGCAGTATTTT. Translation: CASSPRLPGGTSLTDTQYF.

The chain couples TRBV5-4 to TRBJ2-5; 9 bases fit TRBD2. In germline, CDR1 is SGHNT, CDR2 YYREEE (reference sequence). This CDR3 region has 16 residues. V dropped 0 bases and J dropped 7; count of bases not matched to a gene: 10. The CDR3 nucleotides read TGTGCCAGCAGCTTGGGAGGCAGCGGGGGGCGGGTGACCCAGTACTTC. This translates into CASSLGGSGGRVTQYF.